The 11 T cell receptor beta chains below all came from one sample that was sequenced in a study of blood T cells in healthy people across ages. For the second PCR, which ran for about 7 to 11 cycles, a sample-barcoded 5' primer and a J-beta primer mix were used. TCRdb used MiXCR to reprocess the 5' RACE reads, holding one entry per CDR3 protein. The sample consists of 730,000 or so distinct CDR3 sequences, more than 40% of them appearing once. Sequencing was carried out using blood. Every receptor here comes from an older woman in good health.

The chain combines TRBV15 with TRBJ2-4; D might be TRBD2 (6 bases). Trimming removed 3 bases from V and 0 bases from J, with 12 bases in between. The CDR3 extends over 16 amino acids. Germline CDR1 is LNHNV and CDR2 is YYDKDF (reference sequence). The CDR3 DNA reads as TGTGCCACCAGCAGGGGGGGTCTACCAGCCAAAAACATTCAGTACTTC. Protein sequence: CATSRGGLPAKNIQYF.

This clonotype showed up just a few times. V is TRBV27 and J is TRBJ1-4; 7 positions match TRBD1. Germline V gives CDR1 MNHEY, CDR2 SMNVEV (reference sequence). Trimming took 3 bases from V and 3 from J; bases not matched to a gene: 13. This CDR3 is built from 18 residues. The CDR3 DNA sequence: TGTGCCAGCAGTTTGTACGGAGCAGGGGGTCCGCCTAATGAAAAACTGTTTTTT. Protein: CASSLYGAGGPPNEKLFF.

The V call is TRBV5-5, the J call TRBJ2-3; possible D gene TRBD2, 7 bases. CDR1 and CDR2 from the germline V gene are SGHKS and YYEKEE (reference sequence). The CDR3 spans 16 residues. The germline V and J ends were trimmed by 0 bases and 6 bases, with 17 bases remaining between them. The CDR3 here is CASSLAGGGSGDTQYF. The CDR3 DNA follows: TGTGCCAGCAGCTTGGCCGGGGGCGGGAGTGGTGATACGCAGTATTTT.

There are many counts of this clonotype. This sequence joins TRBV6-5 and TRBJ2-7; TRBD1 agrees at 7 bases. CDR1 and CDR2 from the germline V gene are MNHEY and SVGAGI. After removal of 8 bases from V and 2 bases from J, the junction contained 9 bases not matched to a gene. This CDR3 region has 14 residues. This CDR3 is CASGRQGNPYEQYF. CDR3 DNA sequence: TGTGCCAGCGGAAGACAGGGAAACCCCTACGAGCAGTACTTC.

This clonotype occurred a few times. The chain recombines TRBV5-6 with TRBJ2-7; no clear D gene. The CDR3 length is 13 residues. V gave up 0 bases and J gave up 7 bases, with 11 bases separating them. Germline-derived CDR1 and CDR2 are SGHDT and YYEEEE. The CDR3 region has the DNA TGTGCCAGCAGCTTGGAGCCGCCTGGGGAGCAGTACTTC. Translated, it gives CASSLEPPGEQYF.

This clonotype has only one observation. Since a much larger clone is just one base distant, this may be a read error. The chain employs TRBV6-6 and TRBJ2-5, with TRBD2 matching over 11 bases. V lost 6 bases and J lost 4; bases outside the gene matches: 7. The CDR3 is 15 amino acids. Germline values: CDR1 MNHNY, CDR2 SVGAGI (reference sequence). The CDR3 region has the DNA TGTGCCAGCAGGCAGACTAGCGGGGAGGCAGAGACCCAGTACTTC. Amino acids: CASRQTSGEAETQYF.

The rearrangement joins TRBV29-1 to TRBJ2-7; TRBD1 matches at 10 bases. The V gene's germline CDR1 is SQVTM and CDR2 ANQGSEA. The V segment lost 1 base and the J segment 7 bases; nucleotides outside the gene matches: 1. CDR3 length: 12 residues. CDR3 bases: TGCAGCGTTGAAGCGGACAGGGGGGAGCAGTACTTC. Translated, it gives CSVEADRGEQYF.

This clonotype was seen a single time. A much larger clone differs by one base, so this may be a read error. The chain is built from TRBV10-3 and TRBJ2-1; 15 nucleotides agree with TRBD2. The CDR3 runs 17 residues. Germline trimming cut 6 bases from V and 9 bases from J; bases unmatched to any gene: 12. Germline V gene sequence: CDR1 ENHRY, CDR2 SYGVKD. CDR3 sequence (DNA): TGTGCCATCAGCGGGACTAGCGGGGGGCAATCCCCGGGTGAGCAGTTCTTC. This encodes CAISGTSGGQSPGEQFF.

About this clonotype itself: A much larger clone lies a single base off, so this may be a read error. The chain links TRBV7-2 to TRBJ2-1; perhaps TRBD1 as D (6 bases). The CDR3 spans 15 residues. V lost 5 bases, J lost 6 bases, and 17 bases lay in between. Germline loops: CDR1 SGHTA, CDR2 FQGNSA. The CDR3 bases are TGTGCCAGCAGCCCAAACCCAGGACAGTGCAATGAGCAGTTCTTC. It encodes CASSPNPGQCNEQFF.

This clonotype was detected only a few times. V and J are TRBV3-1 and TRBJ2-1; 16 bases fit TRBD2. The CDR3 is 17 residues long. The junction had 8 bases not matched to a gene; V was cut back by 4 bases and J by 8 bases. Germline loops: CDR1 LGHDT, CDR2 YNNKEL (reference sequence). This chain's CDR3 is CASSPGGTSGGADEQFF. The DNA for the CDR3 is TGTGCCAGCAGCCCCGGAGGGACTAGCGGGGGGGCTGATGAGCAGTTCTTC.

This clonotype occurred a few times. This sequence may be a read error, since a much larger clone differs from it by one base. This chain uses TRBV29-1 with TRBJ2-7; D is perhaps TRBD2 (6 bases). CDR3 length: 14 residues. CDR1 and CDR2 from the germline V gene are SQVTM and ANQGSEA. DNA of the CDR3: TGCAGCGTCGAAGCCGCGGGACGAAGTTACGAGCAGTACTTC. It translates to CSVEAAGRSYEQYF.